The 30 T cell receptor beta chains below were found in one sample sequenced in a study of vaccination and CD4 T cells after COVID-19. No antigens are known for them. The treatment was: roughly 10-day PBMC culture with coronavirus spike peptide pools or control peptides (ViraFEST assay). The Oncomine TCR Beta short-read assay generated sequence data from the DNA of cultured CD4+ T cells. One entry per CDR3 protein results from TCRdb running MiXCR on the PCR reads. The repertoire consists of just over 20,000 distinct CDR3 sequences, with around two fifths occurring once and the leading ten covering about 3.2%. Sequencing used CD4+ T cells from blood, cultured in vitro, obtained after SARS-CoV-2 vaccination. These receptors were collected from a human donor who had recovered from COVID-19.

This clonotype has a handful of counts. V is TRBV7-2 and J is TRBJ1-5, with 7 bases lining up with TRBD1. CDR1 is SGHTA and CDR2 is FQGNSA in the germline V gene. Germline trimming cut 2 bases from V and 7 bases from J; bases unmatched to any gene: 8. The CDR3 runs to 15 residues. As DNA, the CDR3 is TGTGCCAGCAGCTTAAACACAGGGGAGGAACAGCCCCAGCATTTT. The encoded protein is CASSLNTGEEQPQHF.

This clonotype was observed a few times. V and J are TRBV21-1 and TRBJ2-5; the D call TRBD2 from the table was never checked on the DNA. TRBV21-1 is a pseudogene segment. This CDR3 comprises 22 residues. CDR3 nucleotide sequence: TGTGCCAGCAGCAAAGCGGGGACTAGCGGGGGGGGACCCGTTGTGATGAAAGAGACCCAGTACTTC. Protein sequence: CASSKAGTSGGGPVVMKETQYF.

The chain links TRBV20-1 to TRBJ1-3; 10 bases fit TRBD1. The CDR3 is 13 amino acids. Germline V gives CDR1 DFQATT, CDR2 SNEGSKA (reference sequence). V shed 6 bases and J 4 bases; nucleotides not matched to a gene: 3. CDR3 DNA: TGCAGTGCGCCGACAGGGGGCGGAAACACCATATATTTT. It yields the protein CSAPTGGGNTIYF.

The V call is TRBV6-1, the J call TRBJ1-6; maybe TRBD1 (6 bases). Germline V gene data show CDR1 as MNHNS and CDR2 as SASEGT. The CDR3 runs 16 residues. V lost 4 bases, J lost 7 bases, and 17 bases lay in between. This CDR3 is CASSALSTGGNSPLHF. The CDR3 coding sequence is TGTGCCAGCAGTGCTCTTTCCACCGGGGGCAATTCACCCCTCCACTTT.

This clonotype appeared a few times. The chain combines TRBV27 with TRBJ2-7; the D gene could be TRBD1 or TRBD2 (6 bases each). The CDR3 covers 15 residues. Germline V gene sequence: CDR1 MNHEY, CDR2 SMNVEV (reference sequence). V dropped 2 bases and J dropped 4 bases, with 15 bases sitting between them. The CDR3 nucleotides read TGTGCCAGCAGTTTACTACGGGGGCGCGAGTACGAGCAGTACTTC. This gives the protein CASSLLRGREYEQYF.

This chain uses TRBV6-1 with TRBJ1-5, with D unresolved. The V and J ends lost 4 bases and 2 bases respectively, with 12 bases between them. CDR1 is MNHNS and CDR2 is SASEGT in the germline V gene. The CDR3 length is 15 residues. CDR3: CASSADPQRNQPQHF. DNA of the CDR3: TGTGCCAGCAGTGCGGACCCTCAGCGCAATCAGCCCCAGCATTTT.

In this sample, this clonotype turned up a few times. This chain connects TRBV6-5 to TRBJ2-7; 9 bases match TRBD2. The germline V gene has CDR1 MNHEY and CDR2 SVGAGI. V gave up 0 bases and J gave up 4 bases; unmatched junction bases: 10. This CDR3 is built from 17 residues. The CDR3 region is CASSYSNRLAGRYEQYF. The CDR3 nucleotides are TGTGCCAGCAGTTACTCTAATCGGCTAGCGGGAAGGTACGAGCAGTACTTC.

The chain employs TRBV2 and TRBJ1-2; 7 bases match TRBD1. CDR1 and CDR2 from the germline V gene are SNHLY and FYNNEI. This CDR3 has 13 residues. V was clipped by 11 bases and J by 3 bases; unmatched bases: 9. For the CDR3, the DNA is TGTGCCCGAAAAGGGGGCCGGTACTATGGCTACACCTTC. It codes for CARKGGRYYGYTF. The full variable domain, with the rest looked up from reference TRBV2 and TRBJ1-2, is EPEVTQTPSHQVTQMGQEVILRCVPISNHLYFYWYRQILGQKVEFLVSFYNNEISEKSEIFDDQFSVERPDGSNFTLKIRSTKLEDSAMYFCARKGGRYYGYTFGSGTRLTVV.

The CDR3 DNA follows: TGTGCCAGCAGTGATGGGGGCACCCTGAGCTCCTACGAGCAGTACTTC. Its translation: CASSDGGTLSSYEQYF. The chain couples TRBV2 to TRBJ2-7; tentatively, D is TRBD1 (6 bases). V dropped 3 bases and J dropped 0 bases, with 15 bases sitting between them. The CDR3 is 16 amino acids. Per the germline V gene, CDR1 is SNHLY and CDR2 is FYNNEI.

The chain joins TRBV7-2 to TRBJ2-3; tentatively, D is TRBD1 or TRBD2 (5 bases each). The germline CDR1 and CDR2 sequences are SGHTA and FQGNSA. Trimming pared 4 bases from V and 4 bases from J, leaving 15 bases between. This CDR3 region has 15 residues. This CDR3 reads CASSSTRVGADTQYF. For the CDR3, the DNA is TGTGCCAGCAGCTCCACGCGAGTGGGGGCAGATACGCAGTATTTT.

This clonotype occurred a few times. V usage is TRBV6-2 or TRBV6-3 and J usage is TRBJ1-5; no reliable D call. Germline CDR1 and CDR2: MNHEY and SVGEGT. Trimming removed 2 bases from V and 8 bases from J, with 13 bases in between. The CDR3 runs to 14 residues. In nucleotides, the CDR3 is TGTGCCAGCAGTTACCAGCGTCTCGTCGAGCCCCAGCATTTT. This sequence encodes CASSYQRLVEPQHF.

This clonotype was seen only a few times. The chain couples TRBV30 to TRBJ1-1; D might be TRBD1 (5 bases). The ends were cut back, 5 bases at V and 2 bases at J, with 9 bases in the middle. This CDR3 is 12 amino acids long. From germline, CDR1 is GTSNPN and CDR2 SVGIG (reference sequence). The CDR3 protein is CAWSDTNTEAFF. The CDR3 DNA follows: TGTGCCTGGTCGGACACCAACACTGAAGCTTTCTTT.

Concerning this clonotype itself: It may be a read error: a sequence one base away is much more abundant. V gene TRBV20-1 combines with J gene TRBJ1-4, with 10 bases matching TRBD1. From germline, CDR1 is DFQATT and CDR2 SNEGSKA (reference sequence). The CDR3 has 14 amino acids. CDR3 sequence: CSTRLGTGDEKLFF. The CDR3 DNA sequence: TGCAGTACTAGATTGGGGACAGGGGATGAAAAACTGTTTTTT.

The V gene is TRBV15, the J gene TRBJ2-1; the D gene could be TRBD1 or TRBD2 (5 bases each). CDR1 and CDR2 from the germline V gene are LNHNV and YYDKDF (reference sequence). The CDR3 contains 12 residues. Trimming removed 1 base at V and 8 bases at J, with 6 bases between. The CDR3 region is CATSRVGDEQFF. DNA for the CDR3: TGTGCCACCAGCAGAGTGGGGGATGAGCAGTTCTTC.

This chain joins TRBV7-9 and TRBJ2-1; the D is unclear. CDR1 is SEHNR, CDR2 FQNEAQ, per germline (reference sequence). This CDR3 is 15 amino acids long. Trimming left V 2 bases short and J 7 bases short, with 15 bases between. For the CDR3, the DNA is TGTGCCAGCAGCTTACCCTGGAGTACGGTAAATGAGCAGTTCTTC. Translation gives CASSLPWSTVNEQFF.

This clonotype was found a few times. The chain is built from TRBV6-1 and TRBJ1-1; D is unresolved. Germline V gene lookup returns CDR1 MNHNS and CDR2 SASEGT. V lost 6 bases and J lost 2, with 19 bases in between. This CDR3 contains 16 residues. CDR3 sequence reads: CASRRTLTVDNTEAFF. The CDR3 DNA follows: TGTGCCAGCAGGCGGACCCTGACTGTAGATAACACTGAAGCTTTCTTT.

This rearrangement joins TRBV11-3 to TRBJ1-1; unclear D gene. V lost 5 bases and J 1 base, leaving 8 bases between the germline ends. This CDR3 is built from 13 residues. Germline CDR1 SGHNT, CDR2 YENEEA. The CDR3 DNA is TGTGCCAGCAGCCGTTATGAGAACACTGAAGCTTTCTTT. The encoded protein is CASSRYENTEAFF. Drawing the rest from reference TRBV11-3 and TRBJ1-1, the complete variable domain is EAGVVQSPRYKIIEKKQPVAFWCNPISGHNTLYWYLQNLGQGPELLIRYENEEAVDDSQLPKDRFSAERLKGVDSTLKIQPAELGDSAVYLCASSRYENTEAFFGQGTRLTVV.

This chain joins TRBV19 and TRBJ1-5; maybe TRBD1 (5 bases). The V and J ends lost 4 bases and 3 bases respectively, with 7 bases between them. CDR3 length: 13 residues. The germline gives CDR1 LNHDA, CDR2 SQIVND (reference sequence). CDR3: CASSTQVNQPQHF. CDR3 bases: TGTGCCAGTAGTACACAGGTCAATCAGCCCCAGCATTTT.

The chain recombines TRBV20-1 with TRBJ2-2, with D possibly matching TRBD2 (7 bases). The germline CDR1 and CDR2 sequences are DFQATT and SNEGSKA (reference sequence). This CDR3 has 16 amino acids. The ends were cut back, 3 bases at V and 5 bases at J, with 19 bases in the middle. The CDR3 reads CSASVAGAWSTGELFF. In DNA, the CDR3 is TGCAGTGCTAGCGTTGCGGGGGCTTGGTCGACCGGGGAGCTGTTTTTT.

The J gene is TRBJ1-1, the V gene TRBV7-2, with 7 nucleotides matching TRBD1. CDR3 length: 16 residues. Looked up from germline, CDR1 is SGHTA and CDR2 is FQGNSA. Unmatched junction bases numbered 8, after V lost 4 bases and J lost 0 bases. CDR3 sequence: CASSSQGGVLNTEAFF. The CDR3 nucleotides read TGTGCCAGCAGCTCTCAAGGGGGCGTTTTGAACACTGAAGCTTTCTTT. Looking up the rest from reference TRBV7-2 and TRBJ1-1 gives the full variable domain: GAGVSQSPSNKVTEKGKDVELRCDPISGHTALYWYRQSLGQGLEFLIYFQGNSAPDKSGLPSDRFSAERTGGSVSTLTIQRTQQEDSAVYLCASSSQGGVLNTEAFFGQGTRLTVV.

This clonotype was observed a few times. The V and J genes are TRBV7-2 and TRBJ2-3; no clear D gene. The germline V and J ends were trimmed by 11 bases and 2 bases, with 17 bases remaining between them. Germline values: CDR1 SGHTA, CDR2 FQGNSA. The CDR3 length is 14 residues. The CDR3 loop is CAASGTSDTDTQYF. The CDR3 region has the DNA TGTGCCGCATCCGGTACATCCGACACAGATACGCAGTATTTT.

This chain links TRBV6-4 with TRBJ1-5; D possibly corresponds to TRBD1 (5 bases). CDR3 length: 13 amino acids. The V gene's germline CDR1 is MRHNA and CDR2 SNTAGT. The V and J ends lost 4 bases and 5 bases respectively, with 9 bases between them. The CDR3: CASSGQPDQPQHF. CDR3 nucleotide sequence: TGTGCCAGCAGTGGACAGCCAGATCAGCCCCAGCATTTT.

The chain couples TRBV5-4 to TRBJ1-2; no clear D. The CDR3 is made up of 15 amino acids. Deletions cut 4 bases from V and 4 bases from J, with 17 bases between. Germline values: CDR1 SGHNT, CDR2 YYREEE (reference sequence). The CDR3 sequence: CASSLEGGRLYGYTF. For the CDR3, the DNA is TGTGCCAGCAGCCTCGAGGGAGGGCGACTCTATGGCTACACCTTC.

This chain joins TRBV27 and TRBJ2-2; 9 bases line up with TRBD2. The length of the CDR3 is 17 residues. The ends lost 2 bases at V and 1 base at J; junction bases unmatched: 5. Looked up from germline, CDR1 is MNHEY and CDR2 is SMNVEV (reference sequence). CDR3 nucleotides: TGTGCCAGCAGTTTACAAGCGGGGGGCATGAACACCGGGGAGCTGTTTTTT. Translating gives CASSLQAGGMNTGELFF.

The V call is TRBV12-3 or TRBV12-4, the J call TRBJ2-1; weak D call: TRBD2 (6 bases). This CDR3 region has 15 residues. V lost 0 bases and J 5 bases, leaving 11 bases between the germline ends. CDR3 region: CASSLAGGPHNEQFF. The DNA for the CDR3 is TGTGCCAGCAGTTTAGCGGGAGGTCCCCACAATGAGCAGTTCTTC.

This clonotype was counted between two and nine times. The chain couples TRBV5-4 to TRBJ2-7; 9 nucleotides match TRBD1. V was pared by 4 bases and J by 3 bases, with 5 bases of the junction left unmatched. Germline values: CDR1 SGHNT, CDR2 YYREEE (reference sequence). The CDR3 loop spans 14 amino acids. The CDR3 bases are TGTGCCAGCAGCCCGGGACAGGGACGCTACGAGCAGTACTTC. This translates into CASSPGQGRYEQYF.

This clonotype was seen only a few times. This sequence joins TRBV20-1 and TRBJ1-1; D gene ambiguous. Germline V gene lookup returns CDR1 DFQATT and CDR2 SNEGSKA (reference sequence). V lost 4 bases to trimming and J lost 0 bases, with 6 bases between them. The CDR3 sequence is 12 residues long. In DNA form, the CDR3 reads TGCAGTGCTACCCCCATGAACACTGAAGCTTTCTTT. The encoded protein is CSATPMNTEAFF.

The CDR3 is CSADRPWGRNKYNEQFF. In DNA, the CDR3 is TGCAGTGCTGATCGTCCGTGGGGCAGAAATAAATACAATGAGCAGTTCTTC. The gene calls are TRBV20-1 and TRBJ2-1, with D possibly TRBD1 on 5 matching bases. The CDR3 sequence is 17 residues long. Germline V gene data show CDR1 as DFQATT and CDR2 as SNEGSKA (reference sequence). V was clipped by 5 bases and J by 4 bases, with 24 bases between them.

The chain combines TRBV5-1 with TRBJ2-5; D uncertain. V dropped 0 bases and J dropped 5 bases, with 5 bases sitting between them. Germline CDR1 is SGHRS and CDR2 is YFSETQ. The CDR3 is 12 residues long. The CDR3 here is CASSLAMETQYF. CDR3 DNA: TGCGCCAGCAGCTTGGCCATGGAGACCCAGTACTTC.

This chain links TRBV28 with TRBJ1-2, with D perhaps TRBD1 (5 bases). V dropped 2 bases and J dropped 4 bases, with 8 bases sitting between them. In germline, CDR1 is MDHEN, CDR2 SYDVKM. The CDR3 has 13 amino acids. This chain's CDR3 is CASSLQGVYGYTF. DNA of the CDR3: TGTGCCAGCAGTTTACAGGGCGTCTATGGCTACACCTTC.